This T cell receptor (beta chain) was identified in a study of spatial heterogeneity in lung cancer (dated by TCRdb to the late 2010s). Notes on the research overall: More beta-chain than alpha-chain transcripts were consistently detected, likely reflecting higher beta-chain transcript abundance. In the raw uncorrected reads, each unique combination of TCR and UMI appeared on average more than ten times. The study quantitatively compared TCR alpha and beta repertoires across multiple tumor regions, matched nontumor lung and blood in non-small cell lung cancer. The study linked features of the TCR repertoire to counts of nonsynonymous mutations, which were determined by whole-exome sequencing of tumor tissue. At surgery, both alpha and beta chains were TCR-sequenced in 200 to 250 tumor regions, over 61 matched nontumor lung samples and around 50 PBMC samples. Points the paper makes about the study in general: Ubiquitous expanded tumor TCRs were detected in blood more often at tumor resection than at routine follow-up. Confirming at a functional level the hypothesis that regional TCRs recognize regional mutations was considered to require additional single-cell paired TCR alpha and beta sequencing.

This clonotype occurred many times. Its antigen is currently not known. No much larger clonotype is one base removed from it; base qualities were not supplied. For CDR1 and CDR2, the germline V gene lists SGHAT and FQNNGV. From its cysteine to its phenylalanine, the CDR3 spans 20 amino acids. Only the CDR3 part of the read is kept: 60 bases, read in frame from the first base. V is cut back by 3 bases and J by 0 bases, with 11 bases in the junction unmatched. This specimen's time point label, per the study, means: sample taken at primary tumor resection. Without any cell sorting, TCR sequencing was performed on whole RNA extracted either from tumor and nontumor lung tissue or from cryopreserved PBMC samples. Donors were over 60 patients with early-stage, untreated non-small cell lung cancer from the lung TRACERx cohort. Patients were selected for TCR sequencing only if sufficient RNA was available from at least two tumor regions.

Receptors were amplified or captured by 5' RACE. TCRdb names NextSeq 500 as the instrument used. In the TCR library protocol, a unique molecular identifier was attached to each TCR cDNA molecule so that PCR and sequencing errors could be corrected. The original pipeline was this. Decombinator tools were used for TCR identification, UMI-based error correction and CDR3 extraction. Expanded TCRs were defined as those above a frequency of 2 per 1,000, corresponding to the top 1% of the tumor frequency distribution. Renyi diversity was calculated using the R vegan package after each repertoire was subsampled 100 times to 5,000 TCRs. CDR3 similarity networks were built from amino acid triplet string-kernel similarity, connecting CDR3s with pairwise similarity above 0.82. TCRdb handled the public reads itself, with Q25 trimming in fastp and clone calling in MiXCR, and kept productive beta chains. Rows with one shared CDR3 protein collapse into an entry with the most common genes and DNA. In this record, the V and J calls reflect TCRdb's handling and not the investigators' own analysis. The sample has 45,000 to 65,000 distinct CDR3 sequences on record, under 7.5% of them singletons. Of the sample, approximately 2.9% falls within the top ten clones.

The source was PBMCs, collected at surgery. This sequence uses TRBV11-2 and TRBJ2-7; TRBD2 fits 16 bases in the junction. This sequence originates from a female donor with early-stage non-small cell lung cancer. DNA sequence: TGTGCCAGCAGCTTTCGAGGGACTAGCGGGGGGGTATTCAGCTCCTACGAGCAGTACTTC. The encoded protein is CASSFRGTSGGVFSSYEQYF.